The 6 T cell receptor beta chains presented below share a single source sample, sequenced in a study of Ad26.COV2.S vaccination and SARS-CoV-2 variants. Generated by immunoSEQ multiplex PCR, the TCRdb table keeps only in-frame clones and is missing some. The repertoire has about 460,000 clones, roughly nine tenths of them found once; the top ten carry roughly 1.7%. Stated treatment: roughly 18 received Ad26.COV2.S at low or high dose, single or two shots; five or six received placebo; per-sample allocation not given. It was on day 63 after the first vaccine or placebo injection that samples were taken. Sequencing used peripheral blood, obtained in a trial of Ad26.COV2.S vaccine versus placebo. All receptors come from a person between 18 and 60 years old who received the Ad26.COV2.S COVID-19 vaccine or a placebo.

The chain uses TRBV5-1 and TRBJ2-6; D ambiguous. Between the trimmed V and J ends, which lost 1 base and 0 bases, there was a span of 14 bases. The CDR3 totals 18 residues. The V gene's germline CDR1 is SGHRS and CDR2 YFSETQ. The CDR3 DNA is TGCGCCAGCAGCTTGCTCGCCCGCCCCAGCTCTGGGGCCAACGTCCTGACTTTC. It is translated as CASSLLARPSSGANVLTF.

CDR3 coding DNA: TGTGCCAGCAGCTTGGGATTGGGGAATGAGCAGTTCTTC. Its translation is CASSLGLGNEQFF. This chain connects TRBV11-2 to TRBJ2-1; D gene uncertain. V shed 3 bases and J shed 7 bases, with 10 bases lying between them. The length of the CDR3 is 13 residues. CDR1 SGHAT and CDR2 FQNNGV come from the germline V gene.

The chain employs TRBV28 and TRBJ2-5; D is possibly TRBD2 (6 bases). Per germline, CDR1 MDHEN and CDR2 SYDVKM. This CDR3 is built from 14 residues. Trimming took off 5 bases at V and 5 bases at J, with 15 bases between the two ends. In nucleotides, the CDR3 is TGTGCCAGCAGTCCCCTTACGGAGGGGGAGACCCAGTACTTC. This gives the protein CASSPLTEGETQYF.

The rearrangement uses TRBV9 and TRBJ2-1; D is unclear. The V and J ends lost 2 bases and 8 bases respectively, with 11 bases between them. The germline V gene has CDR1 SGDLS and CDR2 YYNGEE. CDR3 length: 13 amino acids. CDR3 sequence (DNA): TGTGCCAGCAGCGTCGACCTGATGGATGAGCAGTTCTTC. Its translation is CASSVDLMDEQFF. The complete variable domain, with remaining parts taken from reference TRBV9 and TRBJ2-1, reads DSGVTQTPKHLITATGQRVTLRCSPRSGDLSVYWYQQSLDQGLQFLIQYYNGEERAKGNILERFSAQQFPDLHSELNLSSLELGDSALYFCASSVDLMDEQFFGPGTRLTVL.

This chain joins TRBV30 and TRBJ1-6; tentative D call: TRBD1 (6 bases). The CDR3 contains 15 residues. Trimming shortened V by 4 bases and J by 10 bases, and 20 bases separated the two germline ends. The germline gives CDR1 GTSNPN, CDR2 SVGIG (reference sequence). The CDR3 sequence is CAWTMTGTHNSPLHF. CDR3 coding DNA: TGTGCCTGGACTATGACCGGGACACACAACTCACCCCTCCACTTT.

The rearrangement joins TRBV4-2 to TRBJ2-1; 10 bases fit TRBD2. The CDR3 extends over 15 amino acids. CDR1 and CDR2 (germline): LGHNA, YNFKEQ. J gave up 6 bases and V 2 bases, and 4 bases lay outside the gene matches. CDR3 nucleotide sequence: TGTGCCAGCAGCCAACAGCGGGAGGGCGTCAATGAGCAGTTCTTC. It is translated as CASSQQREGVNEQFF.